This T cell receptor beta chain was captured in a study of human T cells and chemical hapten exposure. Study overall: Sensitization was performed using 2% DPC on a 2 cm by 2 cm upper inner arm skin site.

TCRdb called the RACE reads again in MiXCR, with one record for every CDR3 protein. This sample yields 60,000 to 70,000 distinct CDR3 sequences, of which roughly 9.8% are seen a single time; roughly 5.2% belongs to the top ten. The V and J ends lost 1 base and 1 base respectively, with 14 bases between them. CDR3 length equals 16 residues. CDR1 is LGHNA and CDR2 is YNFKEQ in the germline V gene. Time point reported: pre-sensitization, week 0. The sample's treatment: therapeutic diphenylcyclopropenone sensitization with weekly scalp DPC. Drawing of blood took place ahead of applying each patch test. This clonotype was seen at least ten times. Its antigen remains unidentified. The study, taken as a whole, reports: Following DPC sensitization, TCRs present above 1 in 1000 frequency showed no change. Relative to controls, expanded TCRs formed significantly more large CDR3 similarity clusters.

The chain has TRBV4-2 and TRBJ2-7; TRBD1 might be the D (5 bases). The source of this sequence is a woman aged 45-65 years with alopecia areata. Some clones in this sample may be carry-over from other donors' samples. Specimen: whole blood, collected in connection with sensitization to the hapten diphenylcyclopropenone (DPC). The CDR3 protein is CASSQADTRASYEQYF. The CDR3 nucleotides are TGTGCCAGCAGCCAAGCGGACACTCGGGCATCCTACGAGCAGTACTTC.